This TCR beta chain was found in a study of cytomegalovirus exposure and HLA in healthy donors (dated 2017 in TCRdb). Regarding the research as a whole: In an earlier analysis of some 550 of the donors, around 290 Gb of sequence data and 95 million to 130 million unique TCR beta sequences from roughly 190 million T cells were reported. Approximately 300 gigabases of sequencing data and around 80 million unique TCR sequences made up an early release that covered roughly 670 HLA-typed donors. Of the approximately 370 genotyped donors, roughly 80% were placed in the genetic ancestry cluster associated with self-reported Caucasian donors. The study was designed to test whether signatures of past pathogen exposure could be identified by cataloging public T cell receptors. The study used immunosequencing to profile the T cell repertoires of some 600 subjects and linked those repertoires to cytomegalovirus serostatus. A separate validation cohort of approximately 120 different subjects was used in addition to the 666-subject first cohort. High-throughput TCR immunosequencing, statistical association of individual TCRs with disease status, and machine learning were combined to predict cytomegalovirus infection status. To study patterns of TCR occurrence, a later analysis re-analyzed previously published TCR beta repertoires from around 660 donors and added high-resolution HLA genotyping. Rather than using new phenotypic data, the later analysis identified candidate immune exposures from TCR beta sequences and from how often those sequences occurred across donors. In an earlier analysis of roughly 600 of the donors, high-throughput TCR beta sequencing was used to judge whether each TCR beta V gene segment behaved as functional or pseudogenic. Donor age, sex, ethnicity and CMV serostatus were compiled alongside the repertoire data. Genome-wide SNP genotypes for about 65% of the roughly 700 donors were used in a later genetic analysis, which treated that subset as a discovery cohort. All discovery cohort repertoires had been generated on a single sequencing platform. HLA typing covered class I and class II loci at four-digit resolution. The number of donors typed differed by locus, with about 620-630 for A, B, C, DRB1 and DQB1, around 560 for DQA1, 600 to 610 for DPA1, and about 450 for DPB1. A handful of DR-DQ haplotypes were handled as single units for association and clustering because linkage in the cohort was strong. Across 398 genotyped donors of the cohort, an average of approximately 220,000 unique TCR beta nucleotide sequences per donor were sequenced, and 15% to 20% of those sequences were non-productive.

Libraries were constructed by the immunoSEQ multiplex PCR assay. For the multiplex PCR, a mixture combining 60 forward primers for TCR Vbeta segments and 13 reverse primers for TCR Jbeta segments was used. Amplification of the CDR3 region of rearranged TCR beta genes was performed with a multiplex PCR assay on genomic DNA. On the Illumina HiSeq System, the amplified TCR beta libraries were sequenced as 87-base-pair reads. Under the source paper's analysis protocol: In a later analysis, tens of millions of unique TCR beta chains were counted across the approximately 670 repertoires, and roughly 11 million of these chains were shared by at least two donors. Raw reads were error-corrected and collapsed into unique sequences by a nearest-neighbor algorithm in which closely related sequences were merged to remove PCR and sequencing errors. V, D and J gene segments were assigned by aligning CDR3 sequences to IMGT reference sequences. For a sequence to be retained, a match of at least six nucleotides to both a V gene segment and a J gene segment was required. Rearrangements were called productive when the CDR3 lacked stop codons and stayed in frame with V and J; all others were non-productive. Following IMGT convention, CDR3 was defined as the stretch from the second conserved V-encoded cysteine to the conserved J-encoded phenylalanine. In an earlier analysis of 587 of the donors, sequences lacking an unambiguous match to a single V gene segment were excluded. In an earlier analysis of approximately 590 of the donors, a V segment was called functional when productive rearrangements were above 56.7%, and segregating when the standard deviation between donors exceeded 5%. A statistical classification framework was built for diagnosing cytomegalovirus status from the catalog of TCR beta chain sequences. V and J gene assignment, in a later analysis, came from comparing TCR nucleotide sequences with IMGT/GENE-DB human TR gene sequences. A later analysis assigned CDR3 sequences and most-parsimonious VDJ recombination scenarios with the TCRdist pipeline. A later analysis defined each TCR beta chain by its CDR3 amino acid sequence plus V-gene family, and excluded reads lacking a unique V-gene family. A later analysis removed 550 to 700 highly shared, low-generation-probability nucleotide sequences to deal with suspected cross-contamination and a sequencing artifact. In a later analysis, a clonal expansion index was calculated for each public chain from normalized within-repertoire ranks of inferred template counts. Generation probabilities in a later analysis came from a VDJ recombination model fitted to out-of-frame rearrangements, and those results were checked against IGoR. In a later analysis, hypergeometric tests were used to score TCR-TCR, TCR-HLA and TCR-CMV co-occurrence, with a repertoire-size bias correction applied to TCR pairs. To estimate false discovery rates, a later analysis permuted the HLA or CMV assignments 20 times. In a later analysis, co-occurring TCRs were grouped using DBSCAN, with TCRdist sequence similarity added in when clustering inside HLA-allele-positive subsets. Co-occurrence clustering excluded repertoires with fewer than 30,000 or more than 120,000 public chains, plus five with anomalous nucleotide sharing. The source is immuneACCESS, and TCRdb retained only in-frame sequences with V and J called. Part of the clones is not carried over; for the studies checked, unresolved V genes explain less than half of this, and the remainder is unexplained. Clone size and the V and J calls come from that table; the DNA yielded D and trimming. The sample table lists some 120,000 clones, about 80% of them with a count of one. Jointly, the top ten make up 1% of the sample.

The cohort comprised some 680 healthy bone marrow donors. At the time of sampling, all cohort members were nominally healthy, though unrecorded immune exposures were likely present. Of the roughly 670 cohort members, about 290 had a positive CMV serostatus and about 350 had a negative one, while no CMV serostatus was recorded for the donor. A peripheral blood sample was collected from each donor, and TCR beta sequencing was performed on peripheral blood mononuclear cells. Genomic DNA extraction from the blood cell samples was performed with the Qiagen DNeasy Blood Extraction Kit. What the authors observed across the whole study: A later genetic analysis reported fewer N-insertions in productive TCRs among donors in an Asian-associated ancestry cluster than the roughly 670-donor mean. Only TCR beta chains were sequenced in this cohort, and the absence of alpha or paired-chain data limited detectable features. An association between a missense DCLRE1C variant and V-gene and J-gene trimming of TCR beta chains was found in a later genetic analysis and replicated in an independent cohort. Specific HLA alleles were associated with 18,000 or so TCR beta sequences at a false discovery rate of 0.05 in a later analysis. Sequencing depth was assumed to be roughly uniform across donors in the presence/absence analyses, though that assumption may not hold. Strong co-occurrence of HLA alleles, especially DR and DQ, made assigning TCR associations to individual alleles difficult. According to a later analysis, parvovirus B19, influenza, CMV and Epstein-Barr virus appeared linked to several top co-occurrence clusters. A later analysis found that most CMV-associated TCR beta chains appeared HLA-restricted, with HLA associations seemingly driven largely by CMV exposure. In a later analysis, HLA-associated TCR beta chains were found to be more clonally expanded and to have lower generation probabilities than equally common non-associated chains. A cluster of highly shared sequence variants was judged likely to represent a technical artifact of the sequencing pipeline. A further reported finding was that TCR beta sequences accurately predicted the HLA-A and HLA-B alleles for most subjects in the first cohort. The authors suggested that the approach could potentially be generalized to other disease states and immunological phenotypes. In an earlier analysis of about 600 of the donors, most TCR beta V segments appeared in productive rearrangements about 87% or about 30% of the time, broadly matching IMGT annotations. Over 15 rarely observed V segments, including chromosome 9 orphons, were excluded from the earlier analysis of about 600 of the donors because counts were too low. Most TCR sequences were observed very rarely across donors, whereas some public TCRs were present in many individuals. The classifier was reported to diagnose cytomegalovirus status with high specificity and sensitivity in both the original and validation cohorts. In vitro tests confirmed that a few of the cytomegalovirus-associated TCR beta chains recognize cytomegalovirus antigens. Because some donors lacked HLA typing at each locus, the association tests relied only on the typed subset. Linkage disequilibrium might explain the correlated functional status among segregating V segments, but an unknown experimental factor could not be ruled out. Immune exposure information for the cohort was limited to CMV serostatus. In a later analysis, the rate of TCR association differed among HLA loci, with DRB1 alleles having the most associated TCRs and HLA-C alleles having the fewest. The study listed approximately 150 TCR beta chains as associated with cytomegalovirus.

This clone has a handful of counts. It lacks a known antigen. No quality values exist for individual bases; no much larger clone is one base distant. The sequenced sample consisted of PBMCs. The origin of this receptor is a human donor in good health.

At the DNA level, the sequence is TGTGCCAGAAGCTTGTATCGGAGATGTTATCAGCCCCAGCATTTT. Translation gives CARSLYRRCYQPQHF. The chain is encoded by TRBV5-3 joined to TRBJ1-5; a confident D gene designation cannot be given. TRBV5-3 is placed among ORFs of uncertain function. Trimming takes 1 base from V and 5 bases from J, and the germline ends sit 13 bases apart. Inclusive of the bounding cysteine and phenylalanine, the CDR3 is 15 residues long. Only the CDR3 part of the read is kept: 45 bases, read in frame from the first base.